This is a list of T cell receptor beta chains from one sample in a study of vaccination effects on CD4 cells after COVID-19. What these receptors recognize is not known. Using immunoSEQ multiplex PCR, the repertoire was profiled, and TCRdb retains in-frame clones only, with some absent. The sample holds tens of thousands of clones, 65% to 85% seen once. Sequenced here: CD4+ T cells from PBMCs cultured with HCoV-OC43 spike peptides, sampled before COVID-19 vaccination. The source of these receptors is a human donor who received a COVID-19 vaccine. CDR3s leave out the opening cysteine and the closing phenylalanine or tryptophan.

TRBV19 | ASSSAGRDEKLF
TRBV5-1 | ASSLYREGETQY
TRBV4-1 | ASSPLVYTGELF
TRBV5-1 | ASSLAQETQY
TRBV7-3 | ASSLAGSEAPLH
TRBV20-1 | SASTWGEGEQF
TRBV5-6 | ASSFGQTGNTIY
TRBV24-1 | ATSDRGKYTGELF
TRBV10-3 | AIGGGGTDTQY
TRBV15 | ATSRTAGSNQPQH
TRBV11-2 | ASSLELGVADTQY
TRBV6-6 | ASSYWGNTDTQY
TRBV6-5 | ASSTQGSPNEKLF
TRBV27 | ASSLVAGVAEAF
TRBV6-5 | ASSYRAANKEKLF
TRBV29-1 | SGGAGGYNEQF
TRBV4-1 | ASSPRASGGGLSTDTQY
TRBV5-1 | ASSLRPAANTEAF
TRBV2 | ASSLTDSQETQY
TRBV6-5 | ASSLLPLYGYT
TRBV18 | ASSPTIDGNTIY
TRBV5-4 | ASSLDPGGNSPLH
TRBV6-4 | ASSSYAGGLYNEQF
TRBV12-3/TRBV12-4 | ASSLGTGELF
TRBV7-6 | ASRAPYRQGGETQY
TRBV5-1 | ASSFDARQGGYT
TRBV6-5 | ASLNRPNTEAF
TRBV5-5 | ASSLGPSLGETQY
TRBV5-1 | AGGRGSSYNSPLH
TRBV9 | ASSGTDGVWEKLF
TRBV18 | ASSPPVGAYNEQF
TRBV15 | ATSSDRTGGKEKLF
TRBV6-5 | ATADLLSGNTIY